The 4 T cell receptor beta chains reported below all come from one sample, sequenced in a study of blood T cells in healthy people across ages (dated by TCRdb to 2015 to 2017). Libraries were made using 5' RACE. Sequencing took place on an Illumina HiSeq 2500. A second PCR of roughly 6 to 11 cycles was run with a J-beta primer mix and a sample-barcoded 5' primer. The public reads were reprocessed in TCRdb via fastp at Q25 and MiXCR, keeping in-frame beta chains. Every distinct CDR3 protein forms one entry, paired with its most common genes and DNA. The sample table holds 1 million or so distinct CDR3 sequences, of which around 25% were seen once. Jointly, the top ten make up 0.75% of the sample. The sample was also linked to a second study, of T cells of mothers and their children.

Material: blood. These TCRs come from a girl aged 2 to 10 in good health.

This clonotype was seen a few times. As DNA, the CDR3 is TGTGCCAGCAGCCAAGACCTCTTGGTGAACACTGAAGCTTTCTTT. This sequence encodes CASSQDLLVNTEAFF. The V call is TRBV3-1, the J call TRBJ1-1; D remains ambiguous. The V end lost 0 bases, the J end lost 0 bases, and 8 bases lay between the germline ends. Germline CDR1 LGHDT, CDR2 YNNKEL (reference sequence). The CDR3 runs to 15 residues.

A few counts support this clonotype. The J gene is TRBJ2-2, the V gene TRBV20-1, with 10 bases fitting TRBD2. This CDR3 spans 17 amino acids. The ends lost 0 bases at V and 4 bases at J; junction bases unmatched: 8. Per germline, CDR1 DFQATT and CDR2 SNEGSKA (reference sequence). CDR3 in DNA: TGCAGTGCTAGAGATAGGCTAGCGGGGGATCGCACCGGGGAGCTGTTTTTT. This codes for CSARDRLAGDRTGELFF.

This clonotype was recorded a few times. The chain couples TRBV29-1 to TRBJ2-5; TRBD1 agrees at 8 bases. The J call may be mistaken, given a closer DNA end match to TRBJ2-7. Germline loops: CDR1 SQVTM, CDR2 ANQGSEA. The CDR3 runs 14 residues. The CDR3 loop is CSVGDRGGVDEQYF. CDR3 nucleotides: TGCAGCGTGGGTGACAGGGGAGGTGTGGACGAGCAGTACTTC.

This clonotype has just a few counts. The rearrangement joins TRBV15 to TRBJ1-6; D is possibly TRBD1 (5 bases). CDR3 length: 15 residues. Germline-derived CDR1 and CDR2 are LNHNV and YYDKDF (reference sequence). The V end was cut by 0 bases, the J end by 6 bases, with 9 bases between. The CDR3 bases are TGTGCCACCAGCAGAGACGGGGGGATTAATTCACCCCTCCACTTT. This gives the protein CATSRDGGINSPLHF. Full variable domain (remainder filled in from reference TRBV15 and TRBJ1-6): DAMVIQNPRYQVTQFGKPVTLSCSQTLNHNVMYWYQQKSSQAPKLLFHYYDKDFNNEADTPDNFQSRRPNTSFCFLDIRSPGLGDTAMYLCATSRDGGINSPLHFGNGTRLTVT.